This T cell receptor beta chain was recorded in a study of T cells in Graves' hyperthyroidism and ophthalmopathy. V was clipped by 6 bases and J by 1 base, with 9 bases between them. There are 13 residues in the CDR3. CDR1 is SEHNR, CDR2 FQNEAQ, per germline (reference sequence). Those with hyperthyroidism were 18 to 65 years old, newly diagnosed, and ill for under 2 months. Diagnoses used clinical symptoms, serum thyroxine and TRAb, thyroid ultrasound and orbital computed tomography. The authors took PBMCs from roughly 10 ml fresh peripheral blood. This clonotype was seen many times. From RNA transcripts, TCR beta CDR3 regions were amplified. With the HTBI primer set, the TCR CDR3 went through a first round of RT-PCR. TCRdb reanalysed the multiplex PCR reads using MiXCR and keeps one entry per CDR3 protein. The sample contains roughly 840,000 distinct CDR3 sequences, about two fifths of which appear only once.

Source material: blood. The chain employs TRBV7-9 and TRBJ1-1; D is possibly TRBD1 (6 bases). The sequence derives from a man younger than 35 with Graves' hyperthyroidism. CDR3 coding DNA: TGTGCCAGCAGGTTACAGGGGAACACTGAAGCTTTCTTT. As protein: CASRLQGNTEAFF.